The clone carrying this TCR beta chain turned up a few times. The source of the sample is a study of blood T cell repertoires in COVID-19. At the level of the study: PBMCs, B-cell-depleted T cells, or T cells were the source of the cDNA or gDNA that made up the material.

This CDR3 has 13 residues. V gave up 7 bases and J gave up 7 bases, with 14 bases separating them. Germline V CDR1 and CDR2: LNHDA, SQIVND (reference sequence). Using immunoSEQ multiplex PCR, the repertoire was profiled, and TCRdb retains in-frame clones only, with some absent. The sample lists about 24,000 clones; 86% were seen once. This TCR derives from a human donor with active COVID-19. The donor label of this sample is uncertain. Input material: peripheral blood. This chain joins TRBV19 and TRBJ1-5, with a possible D match to TRBD1 (6 bases). The CDR3 DNA reads as TGTGCCAGTACCCACAGGGAGCTACAGCCCCAGCATTTT. Translating it yields CASTHRELQPQHF.